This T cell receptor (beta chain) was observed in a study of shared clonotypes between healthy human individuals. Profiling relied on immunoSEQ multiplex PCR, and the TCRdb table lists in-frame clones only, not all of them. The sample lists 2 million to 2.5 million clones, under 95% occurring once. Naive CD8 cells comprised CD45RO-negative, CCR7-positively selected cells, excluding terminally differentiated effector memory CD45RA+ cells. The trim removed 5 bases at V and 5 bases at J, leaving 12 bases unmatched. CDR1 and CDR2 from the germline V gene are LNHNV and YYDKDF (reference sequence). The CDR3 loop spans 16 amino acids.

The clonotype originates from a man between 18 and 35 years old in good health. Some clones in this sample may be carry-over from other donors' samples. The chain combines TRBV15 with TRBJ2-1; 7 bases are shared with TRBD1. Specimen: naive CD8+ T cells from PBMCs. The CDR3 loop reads CATSPYRDSANNEQFF. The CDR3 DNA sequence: TGTGCCACCAGCCCCTACCGGGACAGCGCCAACAATGAGCAGTTCTTC.